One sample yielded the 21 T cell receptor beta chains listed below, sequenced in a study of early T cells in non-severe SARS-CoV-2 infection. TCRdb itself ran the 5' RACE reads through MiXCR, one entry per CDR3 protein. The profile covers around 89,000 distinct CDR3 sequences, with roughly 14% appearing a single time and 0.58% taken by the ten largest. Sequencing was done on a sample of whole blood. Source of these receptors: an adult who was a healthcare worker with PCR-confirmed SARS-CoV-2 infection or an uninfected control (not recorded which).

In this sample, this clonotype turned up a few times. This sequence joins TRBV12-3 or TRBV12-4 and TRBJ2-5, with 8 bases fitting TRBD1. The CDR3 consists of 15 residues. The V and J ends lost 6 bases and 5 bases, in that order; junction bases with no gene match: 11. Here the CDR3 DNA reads TGTGCCAGCAGCTCCATTGACAGGGGTGTGGAGACCCAGTACTTC. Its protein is CASSSIDRGVETQYF.

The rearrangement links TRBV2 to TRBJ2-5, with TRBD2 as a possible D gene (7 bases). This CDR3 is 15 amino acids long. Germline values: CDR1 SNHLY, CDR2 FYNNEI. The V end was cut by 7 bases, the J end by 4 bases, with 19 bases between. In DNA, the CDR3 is TGTGCCAGCATTGGTAAACAGGGAGGGCGAGAGACCCAGTACTTC. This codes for CASIGKQGGRETQYF.

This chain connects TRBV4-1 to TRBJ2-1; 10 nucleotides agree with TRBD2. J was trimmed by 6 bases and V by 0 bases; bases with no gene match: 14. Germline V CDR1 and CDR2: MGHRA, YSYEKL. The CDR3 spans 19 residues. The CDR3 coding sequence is TGCGCCAGCAGCCAAGACGAATCTAGCGGGGGCCTTTTCGGCAATGAGCAGTTCTTC. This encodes CASSQDESSGGLFGNEQFF.

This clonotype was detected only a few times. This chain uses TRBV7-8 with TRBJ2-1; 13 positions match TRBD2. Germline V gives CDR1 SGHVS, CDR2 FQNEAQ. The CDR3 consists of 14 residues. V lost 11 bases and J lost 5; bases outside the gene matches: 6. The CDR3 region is CAVQGLAGDNEQFF. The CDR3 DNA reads TGTGCCGTACAAGGACTAGCGGGGGACAATGAGCAGTTCTTC. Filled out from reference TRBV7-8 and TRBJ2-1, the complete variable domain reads GAGVSQSPRYKVAKRGQDVALRCDPISGHVSLFWYQQALGQGPEFLTYFQNEAQLDKSGLPSDRFFAERPEGSVSTLKIQRTQQEDSAVYLCAVQGLAGDNEQFFGPGTRLTVL.

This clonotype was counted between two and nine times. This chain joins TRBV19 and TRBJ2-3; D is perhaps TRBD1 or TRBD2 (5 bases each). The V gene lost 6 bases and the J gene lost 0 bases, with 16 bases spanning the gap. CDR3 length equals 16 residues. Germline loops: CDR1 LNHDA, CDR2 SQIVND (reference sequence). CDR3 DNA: TGTGCCAGTAGGACAAATATCCGGGACAGCACAGATACGCAGTATTTT. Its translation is CASRTNIRDSTDTQYF.

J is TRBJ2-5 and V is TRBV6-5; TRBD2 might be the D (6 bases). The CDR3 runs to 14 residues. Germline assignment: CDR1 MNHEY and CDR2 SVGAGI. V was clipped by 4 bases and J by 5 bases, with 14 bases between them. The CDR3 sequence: CASSSRWREETQYF. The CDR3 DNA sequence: TGTGCCAGCAGTTCTAGGTGGAGGGAGGAGACCCAGTACTTC.

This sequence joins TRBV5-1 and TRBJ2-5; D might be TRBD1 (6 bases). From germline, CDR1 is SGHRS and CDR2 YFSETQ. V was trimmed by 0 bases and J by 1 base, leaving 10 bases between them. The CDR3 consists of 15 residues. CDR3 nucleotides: TGCGCCAGCAGCTTGGAACAGGGACCCCAAGAGACCCAGTACTTC. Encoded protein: CASSLEQGPQETQYF.

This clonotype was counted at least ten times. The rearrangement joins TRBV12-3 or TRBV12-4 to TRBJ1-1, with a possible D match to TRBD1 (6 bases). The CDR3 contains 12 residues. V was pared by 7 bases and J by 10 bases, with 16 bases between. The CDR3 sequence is CASTPLGGGAFF. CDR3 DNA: TGTGCCAGCACCCCCTTGGGAGGGGGAGCTTTCTTT.

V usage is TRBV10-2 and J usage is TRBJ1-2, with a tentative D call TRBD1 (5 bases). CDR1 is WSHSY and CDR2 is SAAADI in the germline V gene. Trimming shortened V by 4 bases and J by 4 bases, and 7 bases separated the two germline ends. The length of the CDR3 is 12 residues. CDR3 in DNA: TGCGCCAGCAGTGGACAGACCTATGGCTACACCTTC. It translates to CASSGQTYGYTF.

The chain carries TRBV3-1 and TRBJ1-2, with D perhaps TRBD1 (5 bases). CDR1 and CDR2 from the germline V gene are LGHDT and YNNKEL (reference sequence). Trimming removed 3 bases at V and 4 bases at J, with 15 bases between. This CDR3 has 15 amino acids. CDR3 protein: CASSHSWGRTYGYTF. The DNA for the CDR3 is TGTGCCAGCAGCCATAGCTGGGGGAGAACCTATGGCTACACCTTC.

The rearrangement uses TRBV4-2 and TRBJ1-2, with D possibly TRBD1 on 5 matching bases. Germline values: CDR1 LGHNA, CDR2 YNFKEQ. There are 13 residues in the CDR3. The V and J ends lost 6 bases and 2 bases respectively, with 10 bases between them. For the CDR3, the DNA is TGTGCCAGCAGGGGTTCAGGGAACTATGGCTACACCTTC. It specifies CASRGSGNYGYTF.

CDR3 amino acids: CAWRLGNTIYF. DNA for the CDR3: TGTGCCTGGAGGTTAGGAAACACCATATATTTT. The chain combines TRBV30 with TRBJ1-3; D is unresolved. Germline V gives CDR1 GTSNPN, CDR2 SVGIG (reference sequence). This CDR3 region has 11 residues. V was pared by 3 bases and J by 4 bases, with 4 bases between.

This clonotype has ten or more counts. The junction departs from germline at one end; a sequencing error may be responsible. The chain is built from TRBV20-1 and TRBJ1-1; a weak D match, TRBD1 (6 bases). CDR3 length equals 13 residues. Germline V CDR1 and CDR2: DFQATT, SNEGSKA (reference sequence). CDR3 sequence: CSASKGGNSEAFF. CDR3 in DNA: TGCAGTGCGTCGAAAGGGGGGAACTCTGAAGCTTTCTTT.

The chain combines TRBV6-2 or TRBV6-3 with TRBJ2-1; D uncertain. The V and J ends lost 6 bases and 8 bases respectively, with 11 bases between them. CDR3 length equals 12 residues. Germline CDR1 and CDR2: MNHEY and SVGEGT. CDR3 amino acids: CASRNAWDEQFF. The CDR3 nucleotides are TGTGCCAGCAGGAATGCTTGGGATGAGCAGTTCTTC.

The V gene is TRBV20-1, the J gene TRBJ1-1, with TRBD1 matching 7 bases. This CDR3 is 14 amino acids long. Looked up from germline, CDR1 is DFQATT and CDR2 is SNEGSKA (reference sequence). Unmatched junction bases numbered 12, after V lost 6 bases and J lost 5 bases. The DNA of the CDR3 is TGCAGTGCCCAAAGTCAGGGGGATTGGACTGAAGCTTTCTTT. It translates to CSAQSQGDWTEAFF.

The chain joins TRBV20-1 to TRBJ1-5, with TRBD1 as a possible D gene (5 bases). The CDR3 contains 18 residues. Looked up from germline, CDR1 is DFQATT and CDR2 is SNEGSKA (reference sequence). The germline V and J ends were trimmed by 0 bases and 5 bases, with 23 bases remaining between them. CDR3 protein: CSARDIRAPIFSYQPQHF. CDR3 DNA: TGCAGTGCTAGAGATATCAGGGCACCTATTTTTTCTTATCAGCCCCAGCATTTT.

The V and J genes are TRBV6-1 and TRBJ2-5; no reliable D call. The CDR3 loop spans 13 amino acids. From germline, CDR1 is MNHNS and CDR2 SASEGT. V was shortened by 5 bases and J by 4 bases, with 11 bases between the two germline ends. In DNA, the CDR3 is TGTGCCAGCAGTACCCCACCCTTAGAGACCCAGTACTTC. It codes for CASSTPPLETQYF.

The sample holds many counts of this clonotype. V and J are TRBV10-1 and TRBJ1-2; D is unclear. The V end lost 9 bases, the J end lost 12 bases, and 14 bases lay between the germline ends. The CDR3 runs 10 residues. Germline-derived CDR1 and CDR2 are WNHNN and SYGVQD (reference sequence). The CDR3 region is CARNERWNTF. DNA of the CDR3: TGCGCCAGAAATGAGCGTTGGAACACCTTC.

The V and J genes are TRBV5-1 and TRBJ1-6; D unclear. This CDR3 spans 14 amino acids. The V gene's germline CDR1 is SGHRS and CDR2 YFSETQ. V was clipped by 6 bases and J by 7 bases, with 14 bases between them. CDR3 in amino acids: CASKGVSDNSPLHF. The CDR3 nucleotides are TGCGCCAGCAAGGGAGTTTCCGACAATTCACCCCTCCACTTT. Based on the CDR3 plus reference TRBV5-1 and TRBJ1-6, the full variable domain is KAGVTQTPRYLIKTRGQQVTLSCSPISGHRSVSWYQQTPGQGLQFLFEYFSETQRNKGNFPGRFSGRQFSNSRSEMNVSTLELGDSALYLCASKGVSDNSPLHFGNGTRLTVT.

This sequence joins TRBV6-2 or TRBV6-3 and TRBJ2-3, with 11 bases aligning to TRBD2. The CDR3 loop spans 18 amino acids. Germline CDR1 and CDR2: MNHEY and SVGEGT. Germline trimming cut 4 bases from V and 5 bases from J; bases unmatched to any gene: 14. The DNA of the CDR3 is TGTGCCAGCAGTTCGAACAAAGGGGCTAGCGGGGGGAGAGATACGCAGTATTTT. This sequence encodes CASSSNKGASGGRDTQYF.

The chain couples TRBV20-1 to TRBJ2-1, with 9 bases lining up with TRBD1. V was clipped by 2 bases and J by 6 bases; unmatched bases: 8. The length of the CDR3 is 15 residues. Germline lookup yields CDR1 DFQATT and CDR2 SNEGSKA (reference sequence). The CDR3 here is CSARSRDRVGNEQFF. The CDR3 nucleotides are TGCAGTGCTAGATCAAGGGACAGGGTAGGCAATGAGCAGTTCTTC.